Below are 25 T cell receptor beta chains sequenced from a single sample in a study of T cells in Graves' hyperthyroidism and ophthalmopathy. Researchers took RNA transcripts and amplified the TCR beta CDR3 regions from them. HTBI primers were the set used in a first-round RT-PCR of the TCR CDR3. Each CDR3 protein gets one entry after TCRdb re-called the multiplex PCR reads with MiXCR. The data contain 550,000 to 800,000 distinct CDR3 sequences, approximately 15% of them singletons. Source material: blood. All receptors derive from a man aged 50-60 years with Graves' hyperthyroidism.

V gene TRBV7-6 combines with J gene TRBJ2-5; TRBD1 aligns across 9 bases. The CDR3 extends over 15 amino acids. Germline assignment: CDR1 SGHVS and CDR2 FNYEAQ. Trimming took 5 bases from V and 4 from J; bases not matched to a gene: 8. The CDR3: CASSPTTGGGETQYF. Here the CDR3 DNA reads TGTGCCAGCAGCCCAACAACAGGGGGCGGAGAGACCCAGTACTTC.

This clonotype turned up a few times. V and J are TRBV25-1 and TRBJ1-1; D is uncertain. The CDR3 consists of 14 residues. Trimming removed 6 bases from V and 4 bases from J, with 15 bases in between. CDR1 is MGHDK and CDR2 is SYGVNS in the germline V gene. The DNA for the CDR3 is TGTGCCAGCAGCAACCTAGCGGGGAGCACTGAAGCTTTCTTT. Amino acid sequence: CASSNLAGSTEAFF.

This clonotype came up many times. The genes are TRBV5-5 and TRBJ2-2; perhaps TRBD2 as D (5 bases). Trimming pared 5 bases from V and 0 bases from J, leaving 14 bases between. The germline gives CDR1 SGHKS, CDR2 YYEKEE (reference sequence). The CDR3 sequence is 16 residues long. This CDR3 is CASRNLAEANTGELFF. The CDR3 DNA follows: TGTGCCAGCAGAAATCTAGCCGAGGCGAACACCGGGGAGCTGTTTTTT.

In regard to this clonotype: A read error may produce the germline difference seen at one junction end. The chain joins TRBV2 to TRBJ2-1, with D tentatively TRBD2 (5 bases). CDR1 is SNHLY and CDR2 is FYNNEI in the germline V gene. The CDR3 sequence is 15 residues long. The CDR3 region has the DNA TGTGCCACCAGTGAGGAAGGGAGCTCCTACAATGAGCAGTTCTTC. It translates to CATSEEGSSYNEQFF.

This clonotype was seen a handful of times. This sequence joins TRBV30 and TRBJ2-1, with 9 bases lining up with TRBD2. V lost 0 bases, J lost 4 bases, and 4 bases stayed unmatched. The CDR3 is 15 residues long. Germline-derived CDR1 and CDR2 are GTSNPN and SVGIG (reference sequence). CDR3: CAWSVSSGIYNEQFF. The CDR3 region has the DNA TGTGCCTGGAGTGTGTCTAGCGGGATTTACAATGAGCAGTTCTTC.

This clonotype was picked up a small number of times. The rearrangement links TRBV4-2 to TRBJ1-1, with 8 bases aligning to TRBD1. Germline V gives CDR1 LGHNA, CDR2 YNFKEQ. The CDR3 runs to 15 residues. The V and J ends lost 0 bases and 5 bases, in that order; junction bases with no gene match: 5. The CDR3 here is CASSQDPQGGTEAFF. CDR3 coding DNA: TGTGCCAGCAGCCAAGATCCACAGGGGGGGACTGAAGCTTTCTTT.

In its sample, this clonotype was seen many times. The gene calls are TRBV11-1 and TRBJ2-1; 13 nucleotides match TRBD2. J was trimmed by 2 bases and V by 1 base; bases with no gene match: 11. CDR1 SGHAT and CDR2 FQDESV come from the germline V gene (reference sequence). This CDR3 region has 20 residues. The CDR3 coding sequence is TGTGCCAGCAGCTTAGATAGCTCGGGACTAGCGGGACCGACCTACAATGAGCAGTTCTTC. Amino acids: CASSLDSSGLAGPTYNEQFF.

This clonotype was detected ten times or more. The V and J genes are TRBV20-1 and TRBJ1-5; the D gene is possibly TRBD1 (5 bases). Deletions cut 1 base from V and 8 bases from J, with 12 bases between. Looked up from germline, CDR1 is DFQATT and CDR2 is SNEGSKA (reference sequence). CDR3 length equals 13 residues. This chain's CDR3 is CSARAPLREPQHF. CDR3 nucleotides: TGCAGTGCTAGAGCTCCCCTCAGGGAGCCCCAGCATTTT.

The chain recombines TRBV20-1 with TRBJ2-1, with 9 bases aligning to TRBD2. Unmatched junction bases numbered 7, after V lost 0 bases and J lost 7 bases. Per germline, CDR1 DFQATT and CDR2 SNEGSKA (reference sequence). CDR3 length equals 15 residues. Written as DNA, the CDR3 is TGCAGTGCTAGAGATGTAGCGGGAGTTCGGAATGAGCAGTTCTTC. Its translation: CSARDVAGVRNEQFF.

This clonotype was counted ten times or more. J is TRBJ1-6 and V is TRBV6-2 or TRBV6-3; D not certain. Trimming stripped 0 bases from V and 15 bases from J, with 27 bases between. Germline V gene sequence: CDR1 MNHEY, CDR2 SVGEGT. The CDR3 has 18 amino acids. The CDR3 sequence: CASSYSSSSSFGGSDLHF. The CDR3 coding sequence is TGTGCCAGCAGTTACTCGAGCAGCTCCTCCTTCGGTGGTTCAGACCTCCACTTT.

At least ten counts were recorded for this clonotype. CDR3 amino acids: CAIRGGGSTNTEAFF. The CDR3 coding sequence is TGTGCCATCAGGGGGGGCGGATCTACGAACACTGAAGCTTTCTTT. The genes are TRBV10-3 and TRBJ1-1, with TRBD1 as a possible D gene (6 bases). Between the trimmed V and J ends, which lost 6 bases and 1 base, there was a span of 15 bases. This CDR3 is built from 15 residues. In germline, CDR1 is ENHRY, CDR2 SYGVKD.

This clonotype was recorded only once. V usage is TRBV6-1 and J usage is TRBJ1-2; D perhaps matches TRBD1 (6 bases). The germline CDR1 and CDR2 sequences are MNHNS and SASEGT. The CDR3 is made up of 14 amino acids. V was shortened by 2 bases and J by 6 bases, with 13 bases between the two germline ends. CDR3 amino acids: CASSESGAGDGYTF. DNA for the CDR3: TGTGCCAGCAGTGAATCAGGTGCAGGGGATGGCTACACCTTC.

This clonotype was picked up many times. The J gene is TRBJ1-6, the V gene TRBV30; the match to TRBD1 covers 10 bases. The CDR3 runs 14 residues. Looked up from germline, CDR1 is GTSNPN and CDR2 is SVGIG (reference sequence). With 1 base clipped from V and 9 bases from J, the junction kept 3 bases outside the gene matches. Here the CDR3 reads CAWSEGQGTSPLHF. CDR3 DNA sequence: TGTGCCTGGAGTGAGGGACAGGGGACTTCACCCCTCCACTTT.

This chain uses TRBV27 with TRBJ2-7; 10 bases map to TRBD1. Looked up from germline, CDR1 is MNHEY and CDR2 is SMNVEV (reference sequence). V was clipped by 7 bases and J by 4 bases; unmatched bases: 13. This CDR3 is built from 16 residues. The CDR3 here is CASNEGQGQGQYEQYF. DNA of the CDR3: TGTGCCAGCAATGAAGGACAGGGACAGGGGCAATACGAGCAGTACTTC.

The table lists this clonotype with many counts. This sequence joins TRBV3-1 and TRBJ2-3; D not resolved. The CDR3 extends over 11 amino acids. Trimming cost V 10 bases and J 3 bases, with 8 bases left between them. Germline CDR1 LGHDT, CDR2 YNNKEL (reference sequence). In nucleotides, the CDR3 is TGTGCCATCTCCCAGACAGATACGCAGTATTTT. It specifies CAISQTDTQYF.

This clonotype was counted ten times or more. J is TRBJ1-5 and V is TRBV2; 10 nucleotides align to TRBD1. The V gene end was trimmed by 4 bases and the J gene end by 7 bases; junction bases not matched to a gene: 4. The CDR3 is 14 amino acids. Germline lookup yields CDR1 SNHLY and CDR2 FYNNEI. The CDR3 reads CASSGQGAGQPQHF. CDR3 sequence (DNA): TGTGCCAGCAGTGGACAGGGGGCTGGGCAGCCCCAGCATTTT.

This clonotype was seen repeatedly, ten times or more. This chain connects TRBV30 to TRBJ1-1; TRBD1 matches 9 bases. This CDR3 is 14 amino acids long. Looked up from germline, CDR1 is GTSNPN and CDR2 is SVGIG (reference sequence). Trimming at V came to 4 bases and at J to 0 bases, leaving 3 bases not matched to a gene. CDR3 in amino acids: CAWKRTGVNTEAFF. CDR3 nucleotides: TGTGCCTGGAAAAGGACAGGGGTGAACACTGAAGCTTTCTTT.

Only a few counts were recorded for this clonotype. The V call is TRBV7-2, the J call TRBJ2-7; 8 bases fit TRBD1. Per the germline V gene, CDR1 is SGHTA and CDR2 is FQGNSA. Trimming took 5 bases from V and 3 from J; bases not matched to a gene: 9. There are 15 residues in the CDR3. CDR3 in amino acids: CASSLLGDRSYEQYF. The CDR3 region has the DNA TGTGCCAGCAGCCTCTTAGGGGACAGGAGCTACGAGCAGTACTTC.

This clonotype was recorded at least ten times. V usage is TRBV7-9 and J usage is TRBJ1-4; D remains unclear. V lost 4 bases and J lost 2, with 8 bases in between. The CDR3 spans 14 residues. The germline V gene has CDR1 SEHNR and CDR2 FQNEAQ (reference sequence). Here the CDR3 reads CASSSGRTNEKLFF. The CDR3 bases are TGTGCCAGCAGCTCGGGCAGGACTAATGAAAAACTGTTTTTT.

This clonotype was picked up a small number of times. The chain combines TRBV12-5 with TRBJ2-3; 11 bases line up with TRBD2. J gave up 7 bases and V 3 bases, and 9 bases lay outside the gene matches. The CDR3 has 16 residues. Germline CDR1 LGHNT, CDR2 FRNRAP. The CDR3 DNA reads TGTGCTAGTGGTTTCGTGACTAGCGGGAATGTGAATACGCAGTATTTT. Protein sequence: CASGFVTSGNVNTQYF.

This clonotype was picked up many times. The V call is TRBV18, the J call TRBJ2-3; D remains unclear. Germline CDR1 is KGHSH and CDR2 is LQKENI. Trimming left V 5 bases short and J 2 bases short, with 8 bases between. This CDR3 comprises 13 residues. The CDR3, as DNA: TGTGCCAGCTCAGGCCTCCACACAGATACGCAGTATTTT. Translating gives CASSGLHTDTQYF.

This clonotype was found many times. The rearrangement uses TRBV29-1 and TRBJ2-7; D possibly corresponds to TRBD2 (5 bases). This CDR3 comprises 13 residues. V was clipped by 4 bases and J by 2 bases, with 12 bases between them. From germline, CDR1 is SQVTM and CDR2 ANQGSEA. Here the CDR3 DNA reads TGCAGCGTTGGTTCCCGGGATACCTACGAGCAGTACTTC. Translated: CSVGSRDTYEQYF.

This chain links TRBV27 with TRBJ2-7; the D gene is possibly TRBD1 (6 bases). CDR3 size: 12 residues. V was clipped by 6 bases and J by 4 bases, with 10 bases between them. Germline V lookup: CDR1 MNHEY, CDR2 SMNVEV (reference sequence). The CDR3 DNA reads as TGTGCCAGCAGCAACCAGGGGTACGAGCAGTACTTC. It specifies CASSNQGYEQYF.

The chain uses TRBV28 and TRBJ2-7; TRBD2 matches at 9 bases. The CDR3 has 18 amino acids. Germline V gene lookup returns CDR1 MDHEN and CDR2 SYDVKM. V shed 3 bases, J shed 0 bases, and the junction held 12 bases outside the gene matches. The CDR3 DNA is TGTGCCAGCAGTTTTGCCGCTAGCGGGACGATAAGCTCCTACGAGCAGTACTTC. It translates to CASSFAASGTISSYEQYF.

This clonotype was counted at least ten times. The V call is TRBV10-3, the J call TRBJ1-1; D uncertain. Germline V gene sequence: CDR1 ENHRY, CDR2 SYGVKD. This CDR3 has 12 amino acids. V lost 10 bases, J lost 0 bases, and 9 bases lay in between. CDR3 sequence reads: CATIGVNTEAFF. CDR3 sequence (DNA): TGTGCCACCATTGGTGTGAACACTGAAGCTTTCTTT.